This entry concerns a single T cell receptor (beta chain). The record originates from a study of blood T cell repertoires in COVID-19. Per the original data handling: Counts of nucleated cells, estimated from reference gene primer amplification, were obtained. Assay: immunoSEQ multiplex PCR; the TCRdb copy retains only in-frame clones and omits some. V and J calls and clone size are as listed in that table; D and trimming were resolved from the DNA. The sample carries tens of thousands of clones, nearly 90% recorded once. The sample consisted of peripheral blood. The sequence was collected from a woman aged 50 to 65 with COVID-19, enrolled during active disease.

The CDR3 nucleotides read TGCGCCAGCAGCTTGGTGGCGGGAACGGTCACTGAAGCTTTCTTT. Protein: CASSLVAGTVTEAFF. This chain links TRBV5-1 with TRBJ1-1; D is ambiguous. CDR3 length: 15 amino acids. With 0 bases removed from V and 4 bases from J, the gap between germline ends came to 13 bases. CDR1 SGHRS and CDR2 YFSETQ come from the germline V gene. The variable domain in full, with the rest retrieved from reference TRBV5-1 and TRBJ1-1, is KAGVTQTPRYLIKTRGQQVTLSCSPISGHRSVSWYQQTPGQGLQFLFEYFSETQRNKGNFPGRFSGRQFSNSRSEMNVSTLELGDSALYLCASSLVAGTVTEAFFGQGTRLTVV.